Here is one T cell receptor (beta chain) with its context. Antigen unknown. Profiled with immunoSEQ multiplex PCR; TCRdb holds only in-frame clones, not every one. The sample has thousands of clones; roughly two thirds are singletons. The record originates from a study of CD8 T cell repertoires and HIV-1 epitope variants. On the study more broadly: T cells were stimulated with Twenty-five Gag and Nef peptides separately. Study results and caveats: Only beta chains were identified, marking proliferation to antigen, not function. Most of the nine antigen-specific clonotypes appeared cross-reactive to autologous or escape variants.

The CDR3 is made up of 15 amino acids. Germline CDR1 is MDHEN and CDR2 is SYDVKM. V was shortened by 3 bases and J by 2 bases, with 13 bases between the two germline ends. Sequenced: cultured CD8+ T cells derived from PBMCs. V gene TRBV28 combines with J gene TRBJ1-1; D call uncertain. The receptor's source is a male donor with HIV. This CDR3 reads CASSLRLVANTEAFF. The CDR3 coding sequence is TGTGCCAGCAGTTTGCGGCTGGTAGCTAACACTGAAGCTTTCTTT.